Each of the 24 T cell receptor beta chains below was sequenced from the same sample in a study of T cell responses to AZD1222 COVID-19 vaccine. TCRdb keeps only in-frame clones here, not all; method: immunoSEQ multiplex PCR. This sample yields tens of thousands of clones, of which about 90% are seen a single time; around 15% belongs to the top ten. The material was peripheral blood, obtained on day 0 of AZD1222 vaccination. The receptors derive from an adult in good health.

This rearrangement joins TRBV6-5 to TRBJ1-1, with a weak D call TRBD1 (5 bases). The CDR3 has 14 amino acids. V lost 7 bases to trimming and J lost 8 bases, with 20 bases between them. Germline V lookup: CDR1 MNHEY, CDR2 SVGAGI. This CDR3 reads CASKFLRQTLEAFF. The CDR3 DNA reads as TGTGCCAGCAAGTTTTTACGACAGACGCTCGAAGCTTTCTTT.

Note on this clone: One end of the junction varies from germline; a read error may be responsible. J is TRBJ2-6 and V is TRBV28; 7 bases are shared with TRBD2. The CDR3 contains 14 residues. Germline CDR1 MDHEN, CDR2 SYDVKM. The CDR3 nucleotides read TGTGCCAGCAGTTGGGGGAGCGGGGTCAACGTCCTGACTTTC. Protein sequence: CASSWGSGVNVLTF.

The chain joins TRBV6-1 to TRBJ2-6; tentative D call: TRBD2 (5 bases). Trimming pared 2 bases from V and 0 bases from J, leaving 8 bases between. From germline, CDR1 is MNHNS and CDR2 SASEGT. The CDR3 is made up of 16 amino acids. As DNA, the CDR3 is TGTGCCAGCAGTGAATACGGGAACTCTGGGGCCAACGTCCTGACTTTC. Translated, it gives CASSEYGNSGANVLTF.

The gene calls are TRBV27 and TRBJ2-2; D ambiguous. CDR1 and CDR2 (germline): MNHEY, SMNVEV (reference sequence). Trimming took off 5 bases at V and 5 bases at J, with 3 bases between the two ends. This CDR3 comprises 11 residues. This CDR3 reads CASSITGELFF. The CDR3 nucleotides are TGTGCCAGCAGTATTACCGGGGAGCTGTTTTTT.

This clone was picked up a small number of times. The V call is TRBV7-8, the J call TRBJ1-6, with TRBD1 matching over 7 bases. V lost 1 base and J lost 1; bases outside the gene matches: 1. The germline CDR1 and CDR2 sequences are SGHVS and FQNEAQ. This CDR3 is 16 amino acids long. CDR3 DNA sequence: TGTGCCAGCAGCTTAGGACAGGGATCCTATAATTCACCCCTCCACTTT. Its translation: CASSLGQGSYNSPLHF.

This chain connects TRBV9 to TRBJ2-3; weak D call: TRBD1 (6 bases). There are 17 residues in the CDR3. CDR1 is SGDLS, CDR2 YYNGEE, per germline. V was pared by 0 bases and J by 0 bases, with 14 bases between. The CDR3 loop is CASSVATGLASTDTQYF. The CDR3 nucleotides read TGTGCCAGCAGCGTAGCTACAGGGTTAGCCAGCACAGATACGCAGTATTTT. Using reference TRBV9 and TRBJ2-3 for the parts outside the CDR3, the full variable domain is DSGVTQTPKHLITATGQRVTLRCSPRSGDLSVYWYQQSLDQGLQFLIQYYNGEERAKGNILERFSAQQFPDLHSELNLSSLELGDSALYFCASSVATGLASTDTQYFGPGTRLTVL.

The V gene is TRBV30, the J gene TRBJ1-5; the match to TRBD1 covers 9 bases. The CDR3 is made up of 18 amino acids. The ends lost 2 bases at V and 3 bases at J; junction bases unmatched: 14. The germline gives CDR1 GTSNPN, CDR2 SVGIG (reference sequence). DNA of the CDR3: TGTGCCTGGAGTAGTGGGACAGGGTTGGGGGACGACAATCAGCCCCAGCATTTT. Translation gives CAWSSGTGLGDDNQPQHF.

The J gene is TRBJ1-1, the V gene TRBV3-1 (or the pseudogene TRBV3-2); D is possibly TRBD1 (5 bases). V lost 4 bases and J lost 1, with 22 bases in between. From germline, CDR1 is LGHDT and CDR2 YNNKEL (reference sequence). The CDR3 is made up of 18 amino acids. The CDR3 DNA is TGTGCCAGCAGCCCCAAAGCATCCGGGACGGGAAAGAACACTGAAGCTTTCTTT. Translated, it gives CASSPKASGTGKNTEAFF.

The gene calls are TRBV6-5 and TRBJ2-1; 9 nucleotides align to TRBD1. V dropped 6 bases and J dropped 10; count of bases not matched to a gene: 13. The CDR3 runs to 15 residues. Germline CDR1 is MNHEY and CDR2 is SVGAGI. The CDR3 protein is CASRGTGGIKWEQFF. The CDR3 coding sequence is TGTGCCAGCAGGGGCACAGGGGGCATAAAATGGGAGCAGTTCTTC.

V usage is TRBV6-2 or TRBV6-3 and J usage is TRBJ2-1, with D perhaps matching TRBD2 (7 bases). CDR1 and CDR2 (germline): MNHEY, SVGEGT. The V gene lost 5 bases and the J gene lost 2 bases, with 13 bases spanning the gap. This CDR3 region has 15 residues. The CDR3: CASSPPGGPYNEQFF. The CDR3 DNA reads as TGTGCCAGCAGTCCCCCCGGGGGGCCCTACAATGAGCAGTTCTTC.

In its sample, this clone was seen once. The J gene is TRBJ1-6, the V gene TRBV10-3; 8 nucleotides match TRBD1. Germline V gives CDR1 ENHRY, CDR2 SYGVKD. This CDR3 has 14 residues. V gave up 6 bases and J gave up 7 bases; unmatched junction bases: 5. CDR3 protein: CAISRGQGNSPLHF. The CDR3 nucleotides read TGTGCCATCAGCAGAGGACAGGGAAATTCACCCCTCCACTTT.

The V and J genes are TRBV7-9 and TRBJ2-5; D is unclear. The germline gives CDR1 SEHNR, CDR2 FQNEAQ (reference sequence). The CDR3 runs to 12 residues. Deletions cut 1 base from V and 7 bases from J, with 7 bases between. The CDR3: CASSLGVLTQYF. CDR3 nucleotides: TGTGCCAGCAGCTTAGGGGTCCTGACCCAGTACTTC.

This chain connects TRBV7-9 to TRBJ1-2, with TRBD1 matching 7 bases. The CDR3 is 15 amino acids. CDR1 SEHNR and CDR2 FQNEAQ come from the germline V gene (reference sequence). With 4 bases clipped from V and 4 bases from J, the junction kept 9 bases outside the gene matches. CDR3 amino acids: CASSSPAQGFYGYTF. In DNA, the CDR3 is TGTGCCAGCAGCTCCCCTGCACAGGGGTTCTATGGCTACACCTTC. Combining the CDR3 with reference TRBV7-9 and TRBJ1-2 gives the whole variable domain DTGVSQNPRHKITKRGQNVTFRCDPISEHNRLYWYRQTLGQGPEFLTYFQNEAQLEKSRLLSDRFSAERPKGSFSTLEIQRTEQGDSAMYLCASSSPAQGFYGYTFGSGTRLTVV.

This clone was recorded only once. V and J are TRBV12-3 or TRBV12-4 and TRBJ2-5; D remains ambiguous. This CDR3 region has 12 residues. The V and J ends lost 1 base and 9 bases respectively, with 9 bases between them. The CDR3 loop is CASSLVSQAQYF. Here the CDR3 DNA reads TGTGCCAGCAGTTTAGTTTCCCAGGCCCAGTACTTC.

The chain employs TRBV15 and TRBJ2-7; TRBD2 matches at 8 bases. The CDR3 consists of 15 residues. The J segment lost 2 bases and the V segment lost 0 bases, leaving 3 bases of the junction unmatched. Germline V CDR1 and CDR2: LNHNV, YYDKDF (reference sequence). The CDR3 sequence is CATSRDRGGPYEQYF. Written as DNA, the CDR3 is TGTGCCACCAGCAGAGATCGGGGGGGTCCCTACGAGCAGTACTTC.

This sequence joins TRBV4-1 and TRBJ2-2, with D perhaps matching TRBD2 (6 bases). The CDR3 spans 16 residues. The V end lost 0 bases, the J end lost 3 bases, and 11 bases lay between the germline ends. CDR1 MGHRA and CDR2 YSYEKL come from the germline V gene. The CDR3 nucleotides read TGCGCCAGCAGCCAAGATATGGAGGGGTACACCGGGGAGCTGTTTTTT. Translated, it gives CASSQDMEGYTGELFF.

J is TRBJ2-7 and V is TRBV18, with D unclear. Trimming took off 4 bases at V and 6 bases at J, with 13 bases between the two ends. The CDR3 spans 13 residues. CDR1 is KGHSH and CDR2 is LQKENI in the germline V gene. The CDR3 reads CASSQEYSGEQYF. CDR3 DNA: TGTGCCAGCTCACAGGAGTATTCAGGCGAGCAGTACTTC.

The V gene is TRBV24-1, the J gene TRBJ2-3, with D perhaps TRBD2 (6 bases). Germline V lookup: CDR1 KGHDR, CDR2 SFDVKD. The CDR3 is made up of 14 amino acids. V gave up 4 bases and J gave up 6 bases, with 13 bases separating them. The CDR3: CATSDRLVADTQYF. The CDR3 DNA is TGTGCCACCAGTGACAGACTAGTGGCGGATACGCAGTATTTT.

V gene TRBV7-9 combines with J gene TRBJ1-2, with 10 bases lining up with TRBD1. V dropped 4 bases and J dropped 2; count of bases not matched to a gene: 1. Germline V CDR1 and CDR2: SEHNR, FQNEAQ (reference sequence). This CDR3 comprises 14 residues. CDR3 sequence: CASSSGQGNYGYTF. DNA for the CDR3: TGTGCCAGCAGCTCGGGACAGGGGAACTATGGCTACACCTTC.

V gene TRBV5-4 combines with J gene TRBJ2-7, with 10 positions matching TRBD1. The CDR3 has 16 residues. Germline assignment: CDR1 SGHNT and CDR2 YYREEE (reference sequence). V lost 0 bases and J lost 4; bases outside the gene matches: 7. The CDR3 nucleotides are TGTGCCAGCAGCTTGGGGGGACAGGGGCTCGGTTACGAGCAGTACTTC. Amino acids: CASSLGGQGLGYEQYF.

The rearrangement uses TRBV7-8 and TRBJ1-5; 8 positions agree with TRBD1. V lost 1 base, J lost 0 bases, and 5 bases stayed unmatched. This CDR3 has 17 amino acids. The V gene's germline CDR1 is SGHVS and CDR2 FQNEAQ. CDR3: CASSLGQGNPSNQPQHF. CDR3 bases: TGTGCCAGCAGCTTAGGACAGGGGAACCCTAGCAATCAGCCCCAGCATTTT.

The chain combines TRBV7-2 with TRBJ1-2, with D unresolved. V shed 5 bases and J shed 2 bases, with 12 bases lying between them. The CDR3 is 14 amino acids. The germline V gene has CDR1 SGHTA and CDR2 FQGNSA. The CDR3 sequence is CASSQTWENYGYTF. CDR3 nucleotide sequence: TGTGCCAGCAGCCAGACATGGGAGAACTATGGCTACACCTTC.

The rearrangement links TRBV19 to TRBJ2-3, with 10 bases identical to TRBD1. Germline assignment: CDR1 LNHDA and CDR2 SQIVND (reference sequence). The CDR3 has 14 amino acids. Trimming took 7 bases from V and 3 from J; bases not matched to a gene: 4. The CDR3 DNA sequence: TGTGCCAGTACTGGGACAGGGGAAACAGATACGCAGTATTTT. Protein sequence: CASTGTGETDTQYF. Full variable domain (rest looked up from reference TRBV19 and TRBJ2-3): DGGITQSPKYLFRKEGQNVTLSCEQNLNHDAMYWYRQDPGQGLRLIYYSQIVNDFQKGDIAEGYSVSREKKESFPLTVTSAQKNPTAFYLCASTGTGETDTQYFGPGTRLTVL.

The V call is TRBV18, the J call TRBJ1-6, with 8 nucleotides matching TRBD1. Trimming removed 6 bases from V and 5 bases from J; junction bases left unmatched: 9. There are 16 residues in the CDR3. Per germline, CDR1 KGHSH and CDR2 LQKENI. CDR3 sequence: CASSLSQGANNSPLHF. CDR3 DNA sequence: TGTGCCAGCTCGCTTTCTCAGGGGGCAAATAATTCACCCCTCCACTTT.